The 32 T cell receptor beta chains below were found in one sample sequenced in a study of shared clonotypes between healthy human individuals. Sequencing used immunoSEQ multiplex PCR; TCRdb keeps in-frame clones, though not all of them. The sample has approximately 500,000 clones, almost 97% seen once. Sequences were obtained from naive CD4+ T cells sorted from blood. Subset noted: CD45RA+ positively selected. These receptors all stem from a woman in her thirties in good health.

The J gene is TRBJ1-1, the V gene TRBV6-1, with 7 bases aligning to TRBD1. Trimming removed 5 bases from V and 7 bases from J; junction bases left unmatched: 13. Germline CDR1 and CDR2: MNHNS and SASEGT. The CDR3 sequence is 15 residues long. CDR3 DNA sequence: TGTGCCAGCAGTCGCTACAGGGACAGTTCTCTTGAAGCTTTCTTT. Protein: CASSRYRDSSLEAFF.

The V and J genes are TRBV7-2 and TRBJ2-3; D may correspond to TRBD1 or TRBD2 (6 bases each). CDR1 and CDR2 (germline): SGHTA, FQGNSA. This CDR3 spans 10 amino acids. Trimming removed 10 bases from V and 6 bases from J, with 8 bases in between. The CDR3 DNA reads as TGTGCCACCGGGGGCGATACGCAGTATTTT. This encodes CATGGDTQYF.

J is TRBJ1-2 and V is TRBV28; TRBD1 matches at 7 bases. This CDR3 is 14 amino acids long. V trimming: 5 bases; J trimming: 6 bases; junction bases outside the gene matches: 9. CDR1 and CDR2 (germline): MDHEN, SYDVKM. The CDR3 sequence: CASSQETGIDGYTF. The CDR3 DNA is TGTGCCAGCAGTCAAGAGACAGGGATAGATGGCTACACCTTC.

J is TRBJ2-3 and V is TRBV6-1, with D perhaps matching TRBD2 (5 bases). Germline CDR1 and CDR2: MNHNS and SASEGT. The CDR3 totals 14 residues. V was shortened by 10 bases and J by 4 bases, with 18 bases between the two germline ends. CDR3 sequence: CANAAAVASDTQYF. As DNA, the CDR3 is TGTGCCAACGCCGCGGCAGTAGCGTCAGATACGCAGTATTTT.

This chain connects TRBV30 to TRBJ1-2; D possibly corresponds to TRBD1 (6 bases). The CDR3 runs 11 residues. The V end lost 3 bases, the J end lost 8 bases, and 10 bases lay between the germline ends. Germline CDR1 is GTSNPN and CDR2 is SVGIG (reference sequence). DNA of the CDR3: TGTGCCTGGAGAAACAGGGCGGGCTACACCTTC. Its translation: CAWRNRAGYTF.

CDR3 DNA: TGTGCCAGCAACTCCCTTCGGCAGGTTAACTACGAGCAGTACTTC. It yields the protein CASNSLRQVNYEQYF. J is TRBJ2-7 and V is TRBV28, with D uncertain. CDR3 length: 15 residues. V lost 7 bases, J lost 3 bases, and 19 bases lay in between. Germline V gives CDR1 MDHEN, CDR2 SYDVKM.

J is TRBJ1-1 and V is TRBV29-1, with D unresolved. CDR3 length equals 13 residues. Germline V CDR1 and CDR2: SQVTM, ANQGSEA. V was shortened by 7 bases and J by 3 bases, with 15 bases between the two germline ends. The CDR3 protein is CSAEIRYDTEAFF. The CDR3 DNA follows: TGCAGCGCCGAAATTAGGTACGACACTGAAGCTTTCTTT.

The CDR3 nucleotides are TGTGCCAGCTCCTCCACCATCAATCAGCCCCAGCATTTT. Encoded protein: CASSSTINQPQHF. The chain combines TRBV18 with TRBJ1-5; no reliable D call. Looked up from germline, CDR1 is KGHSH and CDR2 is LQKENI. This CDR3 has 13 residues. V lost 6 bases, J lost 3 bases, and 9 bases lay in between.

The DNA for the CDR3 is TGCGCCAGCAGTCCTACTAGCGAGGGCCACGAGCAGTACTTC. It yields the protein CASSPTSEGHEQYF. This rearrangement joins TRBV5-1 to TRBJ2-7; 7 bases match TRBD2. The CDR3 consists of 14 residues. CDR1 and CDR2 (germline): SGHRS, YFSETQ. V shed 5 bases and J 5 bases; nucleotides not matched to a gene: 10.

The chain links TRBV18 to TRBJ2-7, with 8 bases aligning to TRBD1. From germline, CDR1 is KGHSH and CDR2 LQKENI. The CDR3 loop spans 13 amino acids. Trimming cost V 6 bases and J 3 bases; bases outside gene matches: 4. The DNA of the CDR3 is TGTGCCAGCTCCACGGACAGGGACTACGAGCAGTACTTC. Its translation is CASSTDRDYEQYF.

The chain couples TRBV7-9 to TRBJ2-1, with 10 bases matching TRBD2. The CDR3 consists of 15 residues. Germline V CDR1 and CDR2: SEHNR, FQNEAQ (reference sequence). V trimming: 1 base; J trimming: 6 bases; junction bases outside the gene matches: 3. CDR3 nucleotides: TGTGCCAGCAGCTTAGTGCCTAGCGGGAGCAATGAGCAGTTCTTC. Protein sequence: CASSLVPSGSNEQFF.

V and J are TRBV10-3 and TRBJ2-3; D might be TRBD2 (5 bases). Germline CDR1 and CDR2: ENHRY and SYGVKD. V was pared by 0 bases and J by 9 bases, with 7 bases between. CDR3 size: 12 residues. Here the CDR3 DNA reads TGTGCCATCAGTGAGTCGGAGGACACGCAGTATTTT. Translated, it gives CAISESEDTQYF.

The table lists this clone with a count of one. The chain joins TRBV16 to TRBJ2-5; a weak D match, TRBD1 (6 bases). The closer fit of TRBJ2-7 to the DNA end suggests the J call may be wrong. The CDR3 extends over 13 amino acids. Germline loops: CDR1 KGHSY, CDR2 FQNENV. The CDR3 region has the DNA TGTGCCAGCAGCCACTCGACAGGCTACGAGCAGTACTTC. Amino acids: CASSHSTGYEQYF.

CDR3 residues: CASSPRAKKGEQYF. The CDR3 nucleotides are TGTGCCAGCTCACCTAGAGCCAAAAAGGGGGAGCAGTACTTC. The gene calls are TRBV18 and TRBJ2-7, with a tentative D call TRBD1 (5 bases). CDR1 KGHSH and CDR2 LQKENI come from the germline V gene. V was clipped by 3 bases and J by 7 bases, with 16 bases between them. The CDR3 consists of 14 residues.

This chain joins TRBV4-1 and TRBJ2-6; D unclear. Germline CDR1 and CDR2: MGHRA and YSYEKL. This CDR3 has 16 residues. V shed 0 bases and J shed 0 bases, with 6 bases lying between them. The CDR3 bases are TGCGCCAGCAGCCAAGATTCGCTCTCTGGGGCCAACGTCCTGACTTTC. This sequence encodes CASSQDSLSGANVLTF.

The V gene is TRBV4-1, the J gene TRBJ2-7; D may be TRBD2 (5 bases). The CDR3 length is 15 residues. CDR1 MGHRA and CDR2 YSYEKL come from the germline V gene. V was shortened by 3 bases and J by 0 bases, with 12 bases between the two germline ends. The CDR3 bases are TGCGCCAGCAGCCAGGAGGACTTGTCCTCCTACGAGCAGTACTTC. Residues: CASSQEDLSSYEQYF.

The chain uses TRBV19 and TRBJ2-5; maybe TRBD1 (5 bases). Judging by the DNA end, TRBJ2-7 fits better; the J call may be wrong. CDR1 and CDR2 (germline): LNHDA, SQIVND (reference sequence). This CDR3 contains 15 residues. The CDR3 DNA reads TGTGCCAGTAGTATTCTCCCGGACATGAGCTACGAGCAGTACTTC. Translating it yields CASSILPDMSYEQYF.

The CDR3 nucleotides read TGTGCCAGCAGTCTAGTCGACAGGGAGAACACTGAAGCTTTCTTT. Translation gives CASSLVDRENTEAFF. The gene calls are TRBV27 and TRBJ1-1; 7 bases are shared with TRBD1. From germline, CDR1 is MNHEY and CDR2 SMNVEV (reference sequence). CDR3 size: 15 residues. V shed 5 bases and J 1 base; nucleotides not matched to a gene: 7.

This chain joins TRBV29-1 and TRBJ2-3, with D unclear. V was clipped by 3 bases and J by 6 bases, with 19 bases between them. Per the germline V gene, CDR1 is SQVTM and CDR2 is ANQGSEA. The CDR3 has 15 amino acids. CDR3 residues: CSVEGETLVTDTQYF. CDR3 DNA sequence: TGCAGCGTTGAGGGCGAGACATTAGTAACCGATACGCAGTATTTT.

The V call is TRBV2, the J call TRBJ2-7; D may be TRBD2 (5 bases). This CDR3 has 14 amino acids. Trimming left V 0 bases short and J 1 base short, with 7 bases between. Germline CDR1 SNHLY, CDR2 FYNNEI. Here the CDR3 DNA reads TGTGCCAGCAGTGAAGCCGGGGAATCCTACGAGCAGTACTTC. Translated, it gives CASSEAGESYEQYF.

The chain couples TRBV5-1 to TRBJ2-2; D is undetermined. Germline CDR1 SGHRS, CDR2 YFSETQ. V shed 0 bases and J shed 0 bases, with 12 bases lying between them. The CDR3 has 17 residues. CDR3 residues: CASSLGVAEANTGELFF. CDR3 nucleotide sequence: TGCGCCAGCAGCTTGGGGGTGGCGGAAGCGAACACCGGGGAGCTGTTTTTT.

The CDR3 sequence: CASSRGTVMPLNEKLFF. The DNA for the CDR3 is TGCGCCAGCAGCCGGGGGACAGTAATGCCTCTTAATGAAAAACTGTTTTTT. This chain joins TRBV4-1 and TRBJ1-4; 7 positions match TRBD1. The CDR3 runs to 17 residues. After removal of 4 bases from V and 4 bases from J, the junction contained 12 bases not matched to a gene. The V gene's germline CDR1 is MGHRA and CDR2 YSYEKL.

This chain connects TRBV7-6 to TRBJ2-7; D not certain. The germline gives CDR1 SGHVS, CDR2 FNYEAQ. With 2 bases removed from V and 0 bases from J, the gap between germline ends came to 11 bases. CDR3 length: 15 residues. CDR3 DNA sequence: TGTGCCAGCAGCTTACGGGCAGAACCCTCCTACGAGCAGTACTTC. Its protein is CASSLRAEPSYEQYF.

The CDR3: CASSADGGRGVPEAFF. In DNA form, the CDR3 reads TGTGCCAGCAGTGCAGACGGGGGGCGCGGTGTCCCTGAAGCTTTCTTT. This chain connects TRBV2 to TRBJ1-1; a weak D match, TRBD1 (6 bases). Germline V CDR1 and CDR2: SNHLY, FYNNEI. Trimming shortened V by 4 bases and J by 6 bases, and 21 bases separated the two germline ends. The CDR3 loop spans 16 amino acids.

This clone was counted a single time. The CDR3 region has the DNA TGTGCCAGCAGTGCATCACTAGCGGGAGGGTTAGATACGCAGTATTTT. Residues: CASSASLAGGLDTQYF. The gene calls are TRBV25-1 and TRBJ2-3; 13 bases match TRBD2. This CDR3 spans 16 amino acids. V shed 4 bases, J shed 5 bases, and the junction held 6 bases outside the gene matches. Germline CDR1 reads MGHDK; CDR2 reads SYGVNS. The variable domain in full, with the rest retrieved from reference TRBV25-1 and TRBJ2-3, is EADIYQTPRYLVIGTGKKITLECSQTMGHDKMYWYQQDPGMELHLIHYSYGVNSTEKGDLSSESTVSRIRTEHFPLTLESARPSHTSQYLCASSASLAGGLDTQYFGPGTRLTVL.

The CDR3 spells CSVAGTSGYHEQFF. The CDR3 nucleotides read TGCAGCGTTGCCGGGACTAGCGGGTACCATGAGCAGTTCTTC. J is TRBJ2-1 and V is TRBV29-1; TRBD2 agrees at 12 bases. V dropped 4 bases and J dropped 8; count of bases not matched to a gene: 6. The V gene's germline CDR1 is SQVTM and CDR2 ANQGSEA. This CDR3 region has 14 residues.

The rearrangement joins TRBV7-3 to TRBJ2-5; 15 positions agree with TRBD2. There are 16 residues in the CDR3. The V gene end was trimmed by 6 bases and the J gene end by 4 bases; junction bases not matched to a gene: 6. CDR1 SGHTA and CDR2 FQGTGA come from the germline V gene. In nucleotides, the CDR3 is TGTGCCAGCAGGAACCCGGGACTAGCGGGAGGAGAGACCCAGTACTTC. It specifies CASRNPGLAGGETQYF.

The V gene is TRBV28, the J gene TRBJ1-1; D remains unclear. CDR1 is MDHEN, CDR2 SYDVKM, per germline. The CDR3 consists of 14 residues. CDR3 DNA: TGTGCAACCAGTTCGTGGAGTAGGGACACTGAAGCTTTCTTT. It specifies CATSSWSRDTEAFF.

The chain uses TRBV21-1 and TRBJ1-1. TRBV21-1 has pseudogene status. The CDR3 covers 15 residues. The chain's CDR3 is CASSKEGGLNTEAFF. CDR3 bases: TGTGCCAGCAGCAAAGAGGGGGGCCTGAACACTGAAGCTTTCTTT.

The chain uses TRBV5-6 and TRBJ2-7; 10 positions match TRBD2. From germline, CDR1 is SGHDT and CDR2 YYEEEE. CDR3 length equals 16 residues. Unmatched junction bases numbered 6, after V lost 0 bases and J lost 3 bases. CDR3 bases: TGTGCCAGCAGCTTGGATGCTAGCGGGAGCGTCTACGAGCAGTACTTC. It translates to CASSLDASGSVYEQYF. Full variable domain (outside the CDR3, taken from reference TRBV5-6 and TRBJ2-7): DAGVTQSPTHLIKTRGQQVTLRCSPKSGHDTVSWYQQALGQGPQFIFQYYEEEERQRGNFPDRFSGHQFPNYSSELNVNALLLGDSALYLCASSLDASGSVYEQYFGPGTRLTVT.

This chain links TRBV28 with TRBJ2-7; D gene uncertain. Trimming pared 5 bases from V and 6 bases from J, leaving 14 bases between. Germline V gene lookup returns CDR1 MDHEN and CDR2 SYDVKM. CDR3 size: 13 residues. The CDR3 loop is CASSVGRPAEQYF. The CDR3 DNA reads TGTGCCAGCAGTGTCGGTAGGCCTGCCGAGCAGTACTTC.

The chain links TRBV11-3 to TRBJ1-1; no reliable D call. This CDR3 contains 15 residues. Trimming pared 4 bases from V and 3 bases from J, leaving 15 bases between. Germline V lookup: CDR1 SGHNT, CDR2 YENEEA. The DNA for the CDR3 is TGTGCCAGCAGCTCCCGTACACGGCTAGACACTGAAGCTTTCTTT. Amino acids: CASSSRTRLDTEAFF. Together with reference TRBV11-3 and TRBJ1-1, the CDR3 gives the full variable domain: EAGVVQSPRYKIIEKKQPVAFWCNPISGHNTLYWYLQNLGQGPELLIRYENEEAVDDSQLPKDRFSAERLKGVDSTLKIQPAELGDSAVYLCASSSRTRLDTEAFFGQGTRLTVV.